One sample yielded the 11 T cell receptor beta chains listed below, sequenced in a study of cytomegalovirus exposure and HLA in healthy donors. The PCR ran on 60 Vbeta and 13 Jbeta primers. The assay was immunoSEQ multiplex PCR, and TCRdb's table has in-frame clones only and misses some. The repertoire holds over 200,000 clones, around 80% seen once, with roughly 0.58% in the top ten. Input material: PBMCs. The receptor source for this set is a woman aged 35 to 49 in good health and CMV-seronegative.

The V call is TRBV6-6, the J call TRBJ2-5, with TRBD2 identical over 8 bases. CDR1 MNHNY and CDR2 SVGAGI come from the germline V gene (reference sequence). This CDR3 is 14 amino acids long. V shed 6 bases and J 2 bases; nucleotides not matched to a gene: 5. The CDR3 DNA is TGTGCCAGCAGGCCGGGGGGGCCACAAGAGACCCAGTACTTC. Its protein is CASRPGGPQETQYF.

A single count supports this clone. The rearrangement joins TRBV19 to TRBJ1-5, with 8 bases identical to TRBD1. CDR3 size: 15 residues. Germline V gene data show CDR1 as LNHDA and CDR2 as SQIVND (reference sequence). With 2 bases clipped from V and 4 bases from J, the junction kept 4 bases outside the gene matches. The CDR3: CASSIITGGNQPQHF. The CDR3 region has the DNA TGTGCCAGTAGTATAATAACAGGGGGGAATCAGCCCCAGCATTTT.

The chain is built from TRBV28 and TRBJ2-5; maybe TRBD1 (6 bases). Germline assignment: CDR1 MDHEN and CDR2 SYDVKM. V was trimmed by 3 bases and J by 3 bases, leaving 11 bases between them. The CDR3 spans 14 residues. This chain's CDR3 is CASSFLTGKETQYF. DNA of the CDR3: TGTGCCAGCAGTTTTTTAACAGGGAAAGAGACCCAGTACTTC.

The chain is built from TRBV20-1 and TRBJ2-3, with no clear D. This CDR3 is 11 amino acids long. The germline V gene has CDR1 DFQATT and CDR2 SNEGSKA (reference sequence). V lost 3 bases and J 5 bases, leaving 6 bases between the germline ends. CDR3: CSASVGDTQYF. The CDR3 coding sequence is TGCAGTGCTAGTGTCGGAGATACGCAGTATTTT.

This clone was counted a few times. CDR3: CASSDPARYTEAFF. CDR3 sequence (DNA): TGTGCCAGCAGTGACCCGGCGAGGTACACTGAAGCTTTCTTT. The chain couples TRBV25-1 to TRBJ1-1; D gene uncertain. Germline CDR1 MGHDK, CDR2 SYGVNS. The V end was cut by 3 bases, the J end by 3 bases, with 11 bases between. The CDR3 extends over 14 amino acids. Full variable domain (remainder filled in from reference TRBV25-1 and TRBJ1-1): EADIYQTPRYLVIGTGKKITLECSQTMGHDKMYWYQQDPGMELHLIHYSYGVNSTEKGDLSSESTVSRIRTEHFPLTLESARPSHTSQYLCASSDPARYTEAFFGQGTRLTVV.

The rearrangement links TRBV5-1 to TRBJ2-1; D perhaps matches TRBD1 (5 bases). In germline, CDR1 is SGHRS, CDR2 YFSETQ. The V and J ends lost 2 bases and 3 bases respectively, with 9 bases between them. The CDR3 has 14 amino acids. The CDR3 coding sequence is TGCGCCAGCAGCTTATCGACAGTCTACAATGAGCAGTTCTTC. Translation: CASSLSTVYNEQFF. Based on the CDR3 plus reference TRBV5-1 and TRBJ2-1, the full variable domain is KAGVTQTPRYLIKTRGQQVTLSCSPISGHRSVSWYQQTPGQGLQFLFEYFSETQRNKGNFPGRFSGRQFSNSRSEMNVSTLELGDSALYLCASSLSTVYNEQFFGPGTRLTVL.

In the case of this clone: Within the sample, other DNA sequences also encode this same CDR3. The CDR3 sequence: CASSSGARGSEKLFF. The CDR3 DNA reads as TGTGCCAGCAGCTCTGGGGCCAGGGGATCCGAAAAACTGTTTTTT. This chain uses TRBV5-6 with TRBJ1-4; TRBD1 might be the D (6 bases). V shed 3 bases and J shed 8 bases, with 17 bases lying between them. Germline V gene data show CDR1 as SGHDT and CDR2 as YYEEEE. This CDR3 region has 15 residues.

J is TRBJ1-6 and V is TRBV9; the match to TRBD1 covers 9 bases. The trim removed 5 bases at V and 10 bases at J, leaving 7 bases unmatched. Germline V gives CDR1 SGDLS, CDR2 YYNGEE. This CDR3 comprises 14 residues. DNA for the CDR3: TGTGCCAGCAGTCTGCAGGACAGGGGCTCACCCCTCCACTTT. It yields the protein CASSLQDRGSPLHF. Full variable domain (remainder filled in from reference TRBV9 and TRBJ1-6): DSGVTQTPKHLITATGQRVTLRCSPRSGDLSVYWYQQSLDQGLQFLIQYYNGEERAKGNILERFSAQQFPDLHSELNLSSLELGDSALYFCASSLQDRGSPLHFGNGTRLTVT.

This clone was detected a few times. The chain couples TRBV19 to TRBJ1-1; maybe TRBD1 (5 bases). The V gene lost 5 bases and the J gene lost 6 bases, with 10 bases spanning the gap. Germline lookup yields CDR1 LNHDA and CDR2 SQIVND (reference sequence). The CDR3 is 12 residues long. CDR3 residues: CASSPGGSEAFF. The CDR3 DNA reads as TGTGCCAGTAGTCCCGGGGGGTCTGAAGCTTTCTTT.

The V and J genes are TRBV15 and TRBJ2-5; tentatively, D is TRBD2 (6 bases). The CDR3 covers 15 residues. V was cut by 8 bases and J by 3 bases, with 19 bases left in between. From germline, CDR1 is LNHNV and CDR2 YYDKDF (reference sequence). CDR3 nucleotide sequence: TGTGCCACCTGCCCTCGTTTGGGCGGGGAAGAGACCCAGTACTTC. Encoded protein: CATCPRLGGEETQYF.

The J gene is TRBJ1-6, the V gene TRBV7-3; D is undetermined. This CDR3 spans 14 amino acids. Germline CDR1 is SGHTA and CDR2 is FQGTGA. V was trimmed by 5 bases and J by 9 bases, leaving 14 bases between them. The CDR3 nucleotides are TGTGCCAGCAGCGCCGGGTCAGCGTCTTCACCCCTCCACTTT. Protein sequence: CASSAGSASSPLHF.